This T cell receptor (beta chain) was recovered during a study of T cells in Graves' hyperthyroidism and ophthalmopathy. This clonotype was recorded at least ten times. In patients aged 18 to 65, hyperthyroidism was newly diagnosed, with duration under 2 months. Exclusions: uncontrolled infection, other autoimmune disease, pregnancy, lactation. Using RNA transcripts as the source, TCR beta CDR3 regions were amplified. HTBI primers were employed in a first-round RT-PCR of the TCR CDR3. In TCRdb, the multiplex PCR reads were re-called with MiXCR into one record per CDR3 protein. The table lists approximately 270,000 distinct CDR3 sequences, 13% to 15% of them singletons. The CDR3 has 14 amino acids. CDR1 is MDHEN, CDR2 SYDVKM, per germline. V was clipped by 2 bases and J by 13 bases, with 15 bases between them.

The specimen was blood. The chain uses TRBV28 and TRBJ1-6; D gene uncertain. The TCR comes from a woman in her forties with Graves' hyperthyroidism that later progressed to Graves' ophthalmopathy. The CDR3 loop reads CASSLRRVIHPLHF. The DNA of the CDR3 is TGTGCCAGCAGTTTACGACGGGTAATTCACCCCCTCCACTTT.